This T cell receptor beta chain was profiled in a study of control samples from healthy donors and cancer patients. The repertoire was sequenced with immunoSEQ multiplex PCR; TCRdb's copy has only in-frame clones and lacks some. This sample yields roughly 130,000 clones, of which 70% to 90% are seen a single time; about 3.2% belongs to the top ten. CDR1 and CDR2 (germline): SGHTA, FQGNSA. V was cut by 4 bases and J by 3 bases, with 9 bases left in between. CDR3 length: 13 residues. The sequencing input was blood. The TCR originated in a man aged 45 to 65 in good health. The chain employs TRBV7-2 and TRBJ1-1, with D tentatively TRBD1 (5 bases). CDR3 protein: CASSSTVDTEAFF. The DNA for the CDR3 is TGTGCCAGCAGCTCGACAGTAGACACTGAAGCTTTCTTT.